This T cell receptor (beta chain) was identified during a study of blood T cell repertoires in COVID-19. About the study: Specimens from acute and convalescent COVID-19 originated in the United States, Italy and Spain. In each case, the material was cDNA or gDNA derived from T cells, B-cell-depleted T cells, or PBMCs.

Trimming removed 3 bases from V and 6 bases from J; junction bases left unmatched: 12. The length of the CDR3 is 16 residues. Germline CDR1 is MDHEN and CDR2 is SYDVKM. The authors' processing: Quantification of nucleated cells was approximated via reference gene primer amplification. Generated by immunoSEQ multiplex PCR, the TCRdb table keeps only in-frame clones and is missing some. From that table come the V and J calls and clone size; the DNA was used to work out D and trimming. The table has approximately 67,000 clones, 70% to 90% seen once. The rearrangement links TRBV28 to TRBJ1-1; the match to TRBD1 covers 8 bases. The receptor was isolated from an elderly woman with acute or convalescent COVID-19. Source material: peripheral blood. CDR3: CASSLQGQGAFAEAFF. CDR3 DNA: TGTGCCAGCAGTTTGCAGGGGCAGGGGGCGTTTGCTGAAGCTTTCTTT.